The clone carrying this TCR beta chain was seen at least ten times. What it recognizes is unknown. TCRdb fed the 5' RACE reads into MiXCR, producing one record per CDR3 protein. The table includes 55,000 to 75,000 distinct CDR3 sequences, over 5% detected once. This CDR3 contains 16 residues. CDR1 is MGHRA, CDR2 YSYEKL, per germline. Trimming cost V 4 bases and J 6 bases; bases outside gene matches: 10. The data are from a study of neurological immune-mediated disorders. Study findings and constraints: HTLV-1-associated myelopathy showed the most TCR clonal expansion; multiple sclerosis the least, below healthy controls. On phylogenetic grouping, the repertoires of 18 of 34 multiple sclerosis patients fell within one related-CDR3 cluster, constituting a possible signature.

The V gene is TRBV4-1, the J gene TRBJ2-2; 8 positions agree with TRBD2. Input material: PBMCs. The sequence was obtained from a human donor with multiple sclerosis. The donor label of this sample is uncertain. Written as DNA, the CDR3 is TGCGCCAGCAGCCTTACTCCGGGGGGGCCGTCCGGGGAGCTGTTTTTT. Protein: CASSLTPGGPSGELFF.